Following are 24 T cell receptor beta chains from one sample sequenced in a study of TIL therapy for anti-PD-1-resistant metastatic lung cancer. Time point of the sample: pre-treatment sample, taken before nivolumab and TIL therapy. Sequencing used immunoSEQ v3. The protocol was immunoSEQ multiplex PCR, while the TCRdb copy is restricted to in-frame clones and leaves out a portion. Of about 60,000 clones listed, roughly 87% were seen once; the top ten hold 2.6%. The starting material was blood, obtained at baseline. Every receptor here comes from a person between 25 and 80 years old with non-small cell lung cancer.

The chain recombines TRBV5-1 with TRBJ2-7; 10 nucleotides line up with TRBD1. The CDR3 totals 15 residues. V dropped 4 bases and J dropped 5; count of bases not matched to a gene: 9. Germline V CDR1 and CDR2: SGHRS, YFSETQ. CDR3 DNA sequence: TGCGCCAGCAGCATCATGGGGGACAGGGGCCACGAGCAGTACTTC. Translated: CASSIMGDRGHEQYF.

The V gene is TRBV28, the J gene TRBJ1-2; maybe TRBD1 (5 bases). The germline V gene has CDR1 MDHEN and CDR2 SYDVKM. V shed 6 bases and J shed 6 bases, with 17 bases lying between them. The CDR3 covers 14 residues. The CDR3 DNA sequence: TGTGCCAGCAGCCGAAAGTTGGGGGTGAATGGCTACACCTTC. Translating it yields CASSRKLGVNGYTF.

The chain couples TRBV9 to TRBJ2-2; 9 bases map to TRBD1. CDR3 length: 16 amino acids. CDR1 SGDLS and CDR2 YYNGEE come from the germline V gene. J gave up 6 bases and V 4 bases, and 10 bases lay outside the gene matches. CDR3 residues: CASSYRGRETSGELFF. In DNA, the CDR3 is TGTGCCAGCAGCTACAGGGGGCGGGAGACCTCCGGGGAGCTGTTTTTT. The full variable domain, its missing parts supplied by reference TRBV9 and TRBJ2-2, is DSGVTQTPKHLITATGQRVTLRCSPRSGDLSVYWYQQSLDQGLQFLIQYYNGEERAKGNILERFSAQQFPDLHSELNLSSLELGDSALYFCASSYRGRETSGELFFGEGSRLTVL.

The chain combines TRBV3-1 (or the pseudogene TRBV3-2) with TRBJ2-7, with 8 bases identical to TRBD2. Trimming removed 1 base from V and 5 bases from J; junction bases left unmatched: 10. This CDR3 contains 16 residues. CDR1 is LGHDT and CDR2 is YNNKEL in the germline V gene (reference sequence). CDR3 DNA: TGTGCCAGCAGCCAAGTGGTTAGCGGGACATTCCACGAGCAGTACTTC. This gives the protein CASSQVVSGTFHEQYF.

The gene calls are TRBV14 and TRBJ2-7; TRBD2 aligns across 10 bases. V was pared by 0 bases and J by 9 bases, with 8 bases of the junction left unmatched. Per the germline V gene, CDR1 is SGHDN and CDR2 is FVKESK. The CDR3 contains 15 residues. DNA for the CDR3: TGTGCCAGCAGCCAAGAATGGACTAGCGGTGAACGGCAGTACTTC. This gives the protein CASSQEWTSGERQYF.

This chain joins TRBV19 and TRBJ2-3, with 14 bases identical to TRBD2. The CDR3 consists of 16 residues. V gave up 6 bases and J gave up 4 bases; unmatched junction bases: 6. Germline V gives CDR1 LNHDA, CDR2 SQIVND (reference sequence). The CDR3 region is CASSWGTSGSPDTQYF. Here the CDR3 DNA reads TGTGCCAGTAGCTGGGGGACTAGCGGGAGTCCAGATACGCAGTATTTT.

The genes are TRBV19 and TRBJ1-4; a weak D match, TRBD1 (6 bases). Trimming removed 3 bases from V and 10 bases from J, with 24 bases in between. This CDR3 contains 17 residues. Germline loops: CDR1 LNHDA, CDR2 SQIVND (reference sequence). The CDR3 protein is CASSIIVDGGDVGKLFF. The CDR3 region has the DNA TGTGCCAGTAGTATTATCGTGGATGGGGGCGACGTCGGAAAACTGTTTTTT.

This chain connects TRBV14 to TRBJ2-7, with D hard to call. Trimming took off 3 bases at V and 0 bases at J, with 12 bases between the two ends. Germline CDR1 and CDR2: SGHDN and FVKESK. The CDR3 totals 15 residues. CDR3 coding DNA: TGTGCCAGCAGCCATGGCCGCCGGAGCTCCTACGAGCAGTACTTC. Translated: CASSHGRRSSYEQYF.

A single count supports this clone. The V gene is TRBV27, the J gene TRBJ1-2; 7 bases agree with TRBD1. The CDR3 runs to 14 residues. Trimming at V came to 0 bases and at J to 8 bases, leaving 6 bases not matched to a gene. Germline CDR1 reads MNHEY; CDR2 reads SMNVEV (reference sequence). The CDR3 loop reads CASSLSKGAGGYTF. As DNA, the CDR3 is TGTGCCAGCAGTTTATCCAAGGGGGCGGGAGGCTACACCTTC.

This chain connects TRBV19 to TRBJ2-2, with a weak D call TRBD2 (6 bases). Germline CDR1 and CDR2: LNHDA and SQIVND (reference sequence). The V end was cut by 4 bases, the J end by 7 bases, with 10 bases between. The CDR3 is made up of 13 amino acids. This CDR3 reads CASSTGGVGELFF. As DNA, the CDR3 is TGTGCCAGTAGTACCGGAGGGGTCGGGGAGCTGTTTTTT.

This chain links TRBV3-1 (or the pseudogene TRBV3-2) with TRBJ2-2, with 8 bases identical to TRBD2. J was trimmed by 3 bases and V by 4 bases; bases with no gene match: 7. Per germline, CDR1 LGHDT and CDR2 YNNKEL (reference sequence). The length of the CDR3 is 16 residues. The CDR3 region has the DNA TGTGCCAGCAGCCTCCGGACTAGCTGGGACACCGGGGAGCTGTTTTTT. Amino acid sequence: CASSLRTSWDTGELFF.

This rearrangement joins TRBV21-1 to TRBJ1-2. TRBV21-1 is a known pseudogene. CDR3 length equals 14 residues. The CDR3 DNA reads as TGTGCCAGCCGCCGGAGGGAGAGGAGCTATGGCTACACCTTC. Residues: CASRRRERSYGYTF.

The V call is TRBV6-5, the J call TRBJ2-7; D is ambiguous. The CDR3 has 12 amino acids. Germline values: CDR1 MNHEY, CDR2 SVGAGI. V was pared by 5 bases and J by 5 bases, with 10 bases between. The CDR3 spells CASSRPLNEQYF. The CDR3 DNA follows: TGTGCCAGCAGTAGACCCCTTAACGAGCAGTACTTC.

J is TRBJ1-1 and V is TRBV18; no reliable D call. V dropped 2 bases and J dropped 1 base, with 8 bases sitting between them. Germline CDR1 and CDR2: KGHSH and LQKENI. The CDR3 length is 14 residues. Here the CDR3 reads CASSPKARNTEAFF. CDR3 nucleotides: TGTGCCAGCTCACCAAAGGCAAGGAACACTGAAGCTTTCTTT.

The chain uses TRBV6-2 or TRBV6-3 and TRBJ1-2; the D is unclear. With 2 bases removed from V and 1 base from J, the gap between germline ends came to 14 bases. The CDR3 covers 16 residues. Germline loops: CDR1 MNHEY, CDR2 SVGEGT. The CDR3 loop is CASSYPYVELNYGYTF. CDR3 in DNA: TGTGCCAGCAGTTACCCGTACGTCGAGCTTAACTATGGCTACACCTTC.

The rearrangement links TRBV15 to TRBJ2-3; perhaps TRBD2 as D (5 bases). With 4 bases removed from V and 4 bases from J, the gap between germline ends came to 15 bases. The CDR3 length is 15 residues. Germline CDR1 LNHNV, CDR2 YYDKDF (reference sequence). CDR3 region: CATSNDIGVPDTQYF. For the CDR3, the DNA is TGTGCCACCAGCAATGACATCGGGGTACCAGATACGCAGTATTTT. Based on the CDR3 plus reference TRBV15 and TRBJ2-3, the full variable domain is DAMVIQNPRYQVTQFGKPVTLSCSQTLNHNVMYWYQQKSSQAPKLLFHYYDKDFNNEADTPDNFQSRRPNTSFCFLDIRSPGLGDTAMYLCATSNDIGVPDTQYFGPGTRLTVL.

The rearrangement uses TRBV9 and TRBJ2-1; a possible D gene is TRBD2 (6 bases). V dropped 0 bases and J dropped 3 bases, with 10 bases sitting between them. The germline CDR1 and CDR2 sequences are SGDLS and YYNGEE. The CDR3 totals 15 residues. The CDR3 loop reads CASSVGVAVYNEQFF. The CDR3 coding sequence is TGTGCCAGCAGCGTAGGGGTAGCGGTCTACAATGAGCAGTTCTTC.

The rearrangement links TRBV6-5 to TRBJ2-1; 12 bases are a match to TRBD2. The CDR3 extends over 15 amino acids. Looked up from germline, CDR1 is MNHEY and CDR2 is SVGAGI. Unmatched junction bases numbered 5, after V lost 7 bases and J lost 4 bases. The chain's CDR3 is CASTALAGGYNEQFF. CDR3 DNA sequence: TGTGCCAGCACCGCACTAGCGGGGGGTTACAATGAGCAGTTCTTC.

The chain is built from TRBV21-1 and TRBJ2-4; TRBD1 reflects the table's D call only, with no check against the DNA. TRBV21-1 is a documented pseudogene. The CDR3 is 18 residues long. The CDR3 region has the DNA TGTGCCAGCAGCGAAGCCGGGACAGAGAATCTAGCCAAAAACATTCAGTACTTC. This gives the protein CASSEAGTENLAKNIQYF.

The chain has TRBV5-4 and TRBJ1-1; tentative D call: TRBD1 (6 bases). CDR1 is SGHNT and CDR2 is YYREEE in the germline V gene (reference sequence). This CDR3 is built from 16 residues. Trimming removed 1 base from V and 4 bases from J, with 17 bases in between. The CDR3 coding sequence is TGTGCCAGCAGCTTGAAGATCACGGGGGCGGGCACTGAAGCTTTCTTT. Protein sequence: CASSLKITGAGTEAFF.

The chain carries TRBV4-2 and TRBJ2-3, with a weak D call TRBD1 (5 bases). The CDR3 spans 14 residues. Germline CDR1 reads LGHNA; CDR2 reads YNFKEQ. The V end was cut by 2 bases, the J end by 7 bases, with 13 bases between. CDR3 DNA sequence: TGTGCCAGCAGCCAACTCTCTGACAGTAATACGCAGTATTTT. Its protein is CASSQLSDSNTQYF.

This sequence joins TRBV5-5 and TRBJ1-5; D is unclear. Germline values: CDR1 SGHKS, CDR2 YYEKEE (reference sequence). V was pared by 4 bases and J by 7 bases, with 15 bases between. The CDR3 consists of 14 residues. The CDR3 region is CASSPGNSRQPQHF. The CDR3 coding sequence is TGTGCCAGCAGCCCTGGGAACAGCAGGCAGCCCCAGCATTTT.

This clone was observed a handful of times. The DNA for the CDR3 is TGTGCCAGCAGCTTAAAATTAGGCAGGGCCAATTCACCCCTCCACTTT. This translates into CASSLKLGRANSPLHF. The V gene is TRBV7-8, the J gene TRBJ1-6; a possible D gene is TRBD1 (5 bases). Trimming cost V 2 bases and J 7 bases, with 15 bases left between them. The germline V gene encodes CDR1 SGHVS and CDR2 FQNEAQ. The CDR3 covers 16 residues.

This chain links TRBV19 with TRBJ1-2; tentatively, D is TRBD1 (5 bases). The CDR3 runs 15 residues. In germline, CDR1 is LNHDA, CDR2 SQIVND (reference sequence). The V and J ends lost 5 bases and 4 bases respectively, with 17 bases between them. CDR3 in amino acids: CASSADSPPFYGYTF. As DNA, the CDR3 is TGTGCCAGTAGTGCTGACAGTCCCCCCTTCTATGGCTACACCTTC.